This entry concerns a single T cell receptor beta chain. Its antigen is undetermined. The data originate from a study of tumor and adjacent non-tumor tissue in lung cancer. Study results and caveats: Tumor TCR diversity, when higher, was linked to shorter survival.

The library came from three nested PCR rounds adapted from ARM-PCR protocols. Each CDR3 protein is one row after TCRdb ran MiXCR on the multiplex PCR reads. The sample holds approximately 90,000 distinct CDR3 sequences, roughly 70% seen once. This sample's RNA came from whole unsorted tissue. Newly diagnosed lung cancer patients had thoracic surgery in China, August–late 2014, without prior chemotherapy. The sequenced material came from lung tumor tissue. This TCR came from a man aged 60-69 years with non-small cell lung cancer.

The chain's CDR3 is CSARDVGSRSYNEQFF. CDR3 sequence (DNA): TGCAGTGCTAGAGATGTCGGCAGCCGCTCCTACAATGAGCAGTTCTTC. The chain has TRBV20-1 and TRBJ2-1, with D hard to call. Trimming left V 0 bases short and J 0 bases short, with 12 bases between. From germline, CDR1 is DFQATT and CDR2 SNEGSKA (reference sequence). This CDR3 has 16 residues.